This is a list of T cell receptor beta chains from one sample in a study of blood T cell repertoires in COVID-19. Generated by immunoSEQ multiplex PCR, the TCRdb table keeps only in-frame clones and is missing some. Of approximately 160,000 clones in the sample, roughly 80% were seen once. The specimen sequenced was peripheral blood. The receptors here all came from a man between 65 and 85 years old with acute or convalescent COVID-19. Each CDR3 is given without its conserved first and last residue. Size tells how often a clone was seen (once, few, many) or the class of an expanded clone, and some rows leave it out.

cdr3_aa: ASSLGQFLYNEQF
v_call: TRBV5-1
clone_size: .
j_call: TRBJ2-1
cdr3_length: 13

cdr3_aa: ASGQGGNTEAF
v_call: TRBV7-8
clone_size: .
j_call: TRBJ1-1
cdr3_length: 11

cdr3_aa: ASSESTLPSYNEQF
v_call: TRBV6-1
clone_size: .
j_call: TRBJ2-1
cdr3_length: 14

cdr3_aa: ASRPGTGINSPLH
v_call: TRBV27
clone_size: once
j_call: TRBJ1-6
cdr3_length: 13

cdr3_aa: ASSVEAGTVADTQY
v_call: TRBV9
clone_size: .
j_call: TRBJ2-3
cdr3_length: 14

cdr3_aa: ATSVSGGTDTQY
v_call: TRBV24-1
clone_size: .
j_call: TRBJ2-3
cdr3_length: 12

cdr3_aa: ASRDAGTGTNYGYT
v_call: TRBV19
clone_size: .
j_call: TRBJ1-2
cdr3_length: 14

cdr3_aa: ASSLAGSYNQPQH
v_call: TRBV5-1
clone_size: few
j_call: TRBJ1-5
cdr3_length: 13

cdr3_aa: AWSVWQGNEKLF
v_call: TRBV30
clone_size: .
j_call: TRBJ1-4
cdr3_length: 12

cdr3_aa: ASSVSGEYNSPLH
v_call: TRBV25-1
clone_size: .
j_call: TRBJ1-6
cdr3_length: 13

cdr3_aa: ASSLGRNGYT
v_call: TRBV28
clone_size: .
j_call: TRBJ1-2
cdr3_length: 10

cdr3_aa: ASSLGQPSSPLH
v_call: TRBV27
clone_size: .
j_call: TRBJ1-6
cdr3_length: 12

cdr3_aa: ASRAAIGGGYT
v_call: TRBV12-3/TRBV12-4
clone_size: .
j_call: TRBJ1-2
cdr3_length: 11

cdr3_aa: ASSLGGPRETQY
v_call: TRBV7-2
clone_size: .
j_call: TRBJ2-5
cdr3_length: 12

cdr3_aa: ASSEKSPTIYEQY
v_call: TRBV25-1
clone_size: .
j_call: TRBJ2-7
cdr3_length: 13

cdr3_aa: ASSQGYNNEQF
v_call: TRBV3-1/TRBV3-2
clone_size: .
j_call: TRBJ2-1
cdr3_length: 11

cdr3_aa: SVASLKETQY
v_call: TRBV29-1
clone_size: .
j_call: TRBJ2-5
cdr3_length: 10

cdr3_aa: ASSQVAGLAGGRIYEQY
v_call: TRBV14
clone_size: .
j_call: TRBJ2-7
cdr3_length: 17

cdr3_aa: ASTPGQGRGSYEQY
v_call: TRBV28
clone_size: .
j_call: TRBJ2-7
cdr3_length: 14

cdr3_aa: ASSRDRGSNQPQH
v_call: TRBV3-1/TRBV3-2
clone_size: .
j_call: TRBJ1-5
cdr3_length: 13

cdr3_aa: ASSLEVGQGTLRGYT
v_call: TRBV5-4
clone_size: .
j_call: TRBJ1-2
cdr3_length: 15

cdr3_aa: SARGTDEQF
v_call: TRBV20-1
clone_size: once
j_call: TRBJ2-1
cdr3_length: 9

cdr3_aa: ASSLTQGEQY
v_call: TRBV27
clone_size: .
j_call: TRBJ2-7
cdr3_length: 10

cdr3_aa: ASSLGPGARGAF
v_call: TRBV28
clone_size: .
j_call: TRBJ1-1
cdr3_length: 12

cdr3_aa: ASSPDPAGGRATNEKLF
v_call: TRBV5-4
clone_size: .
j_call: TRBJ1-4
cdr3_length: 17

cdr3_aa: AIRGTGGRAV
v_call: TRBV28
clone_size: .
j_call: TRBJ1-1
cdr3_length: 10

cdr3_aa: ATSGGTGAGGTDTQY
v_call: TRBV24-1
clone_size: .
j_call: TRBJ2-3
cdr3_length: 15

cdr3_aa: SVEAGPSGANVLT
v_call: TRBV29-1
clone_size: .
j_call: TRBJ2-6
cdr3_length: 13

cdr3_aa: ASSLRPKGTGGGNTEAF
v_call: TRBV7-6
clone_size: .
j_call: TRBJ1-1
cdr3_length: 17

cdr3_aa: ASSLEGRRTEAF
v_call: TRBV7-8
clone_size: .
j_call: TRBJ1-1
cdr3_length: 12

cdr3_aa: ASSSGGVGPEGPGNTIY
v_call: TRBV11-2
clone_size: .
j_call: TRBJ1-3
cdr3_length: 17

cdr3_aa: ASSFSGTRPSNEQF
v_call: TRBV28
clone_size: .
j_call: TRBJ2-1
cdr3_length: 14

cdr3_aa: ASSMAGGSYGYT
v_call: TRBV6-6
clone_size: few
j_call: TRBJ1-2
cdr3_length: 12

cdr3_aa: ASSPPGFRSEKLF
v_call: TRBV6-5
clone_size: .
j_call: TRBJ1-4
cdr3_length: 13

cdr3_aa: ASSETTGFGSPTEAF
v_call: TRBV2
clone_size: .
j_call: TRBJ1-1
cdr3_length: 15

cdr3_aa: SASGISAGYQPQH
v_call: TRBV20-1
clone_size: few
j_call: TRBJ1-5
cdr3_length: 13

cdr3_aa: ASSPQGTGNTIY
v_call: TRBV7-9
clone_size: few
j_call: TRBJ1-3
cdr3_length: 12

cdr3_aa: ASSATTGGREKLF
v_call: TRBV2
clone_size: few
j_call: TRBJ1-4
cdr3_length: 13

cdr3_aa: ASSTPGQSTRGQF
v_call: TRBV6-5
clone_size: .
j_call: TRBJ2-1
cdr3_length: 13

cdr3_aa: ASTSQGHYGYT
v_call: TRBV9
clone_size: .
j_call: TRBJ1-2
cdr3_length: 11

cdr3_aa: ASSDPGQSEEQF
v_call: TRBV10-2
clone_size: .
j_call: TRBJ2-1
cdr3_length: 12

cdr3_aa: ASSLSSPNQETQY
v_call: TRBV5-1
clone_size: .
j_call: TRBJ2-5
cdr3_length: 13

cdr3_aa: AWSRDFGKNIQY
v_call: TRBV30
clone_size: .
j_call: TRBJ2-4
cdr3_length: 12

cdr3_aa: ASSQTGQGNQPQH
v_call: TRBV28
clone_size: .
j_call: TRBJ1-5
cdr3_length: 13

cdr3_aa: ASTPQGTGELF
v_call: TRBV7-8
clone_size: .
j_call: TRBJ2-2
cdr3_length: 11

cdr3_aa: ASSPGTSGRVYEQY
v_call: TRBV28
clone_size: .
j_call: TRBJ2-7
cdr3_length: 14

cdr3_aa: ASSIVQGRTDTQY
v_call: TRBV19
clone_size: .
j_call: TRBJ2-3
cdr3_length: 13

cdr3_aa: ASSLRNEQF
v_call: TRBV28
clone_size: .
j_call: TRBJ2-1
cdr3_length: 9

cdr3_aa: ASSIPGQKKETQY
v_call: TRBV5-1
clone_size: once
j_call: TRBJ2-5
cdr3_length: 13

cdr3_aa: ASSGDRGTYEQY
v_call: TRBV5-6
clone_size: few
j_call: TRBJ2-7
cdr3_length: 12

cdr3_aa: ASSLAGSLSGNTIY
v_call: TRBV11-3
clone_size: .
j_call: TRBJ1-3
cdr3_length: 14

cdr3_aa: ASSPSRGEKLF
v_call: TRBV11-2
clone_size: many
j_call: TRBJ1-4
cdr3_length: 11

cdr3_aa: ATSLGGATNEKLF
v_call: TRBV6-5
clone_size: .
j_call: TRBJ1-4
cdr3_length: 13

cdr3_aa: ATSDRNPGQGATDTQY
v_call: TRBV24-1
clone_size: .
j_call: TRBJ2-3
cdr3_length: 16

cdr3_aa: ASSEAHGQAYNEQF
v_call: TRBV6-1
clone_size: .
j_call: TRBJ2-1
cdr3_length: 14

cdr3_aa: AIRPDRAAEAF
v_call: TRBV10-3
clone_size: .
j_call: TRBJ1-1
cdr3_length: 11

cdr3_aa: ASRDREFEQY
v_call: TRBV6-4
clone_size: .
j_call: TRBJ2-7
cdr3_length: 10